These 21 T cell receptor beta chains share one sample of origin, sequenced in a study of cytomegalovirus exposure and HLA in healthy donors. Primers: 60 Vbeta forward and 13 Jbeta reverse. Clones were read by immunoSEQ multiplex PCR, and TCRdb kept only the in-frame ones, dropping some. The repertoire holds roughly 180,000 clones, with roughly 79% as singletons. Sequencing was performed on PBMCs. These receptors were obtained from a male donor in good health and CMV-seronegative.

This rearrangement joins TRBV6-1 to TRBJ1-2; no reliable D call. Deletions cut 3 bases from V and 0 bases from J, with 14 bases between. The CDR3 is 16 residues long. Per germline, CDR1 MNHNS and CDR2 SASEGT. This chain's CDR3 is CASSEIAGVANYGYTF. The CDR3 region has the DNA TGTGCCAGCAGTGAGATCGCCGGGGTAGCTAACTATGGCTACACCTTC.

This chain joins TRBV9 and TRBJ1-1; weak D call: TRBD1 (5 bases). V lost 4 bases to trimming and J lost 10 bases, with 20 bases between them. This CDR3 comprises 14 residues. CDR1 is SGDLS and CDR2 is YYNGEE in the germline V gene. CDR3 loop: CASSPQVSGAIAFF. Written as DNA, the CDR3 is TGTGCCAGCAGCCCCCAGGTCAGCGGGGCAATAGCTTTCTTT.

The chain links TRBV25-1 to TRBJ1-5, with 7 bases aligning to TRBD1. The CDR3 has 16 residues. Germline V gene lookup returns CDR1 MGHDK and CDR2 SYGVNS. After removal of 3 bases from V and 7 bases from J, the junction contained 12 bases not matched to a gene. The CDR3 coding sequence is TGTGCCAGCAGTGATCCCCGGCAGGGGGATGCGCAGCCCCAGCATTTT. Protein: CASSDPRQGDAQPQHF.

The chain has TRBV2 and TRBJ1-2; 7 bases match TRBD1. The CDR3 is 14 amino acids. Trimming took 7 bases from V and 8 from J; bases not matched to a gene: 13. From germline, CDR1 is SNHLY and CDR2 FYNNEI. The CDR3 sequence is CASTMDRIYVGYTF. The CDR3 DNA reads TGTGCCAGCACCATGGACAGGATATATGTAGGCTACACCTTC. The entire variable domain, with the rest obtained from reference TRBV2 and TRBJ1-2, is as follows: EPEVTQTPSHQVTQMGQEVILRCVPISNHLYFYWYRQILGQKVEFLVSFYNNEISEKSEIFDDQFSVERPDGSNFTLKIRSTKLEDSAMYFCASTMDRIYVGYTFGSGTRLTVV.

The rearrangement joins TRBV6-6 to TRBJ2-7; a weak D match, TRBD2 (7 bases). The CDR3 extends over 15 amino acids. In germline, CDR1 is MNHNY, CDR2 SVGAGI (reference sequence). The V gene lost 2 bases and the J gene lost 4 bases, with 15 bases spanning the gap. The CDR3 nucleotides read TGTGCCAGCAGTTACGGGGGGGGCCTAGGTTACGAGCAGTACTTC. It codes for CASSYGGGLGYEQYF.

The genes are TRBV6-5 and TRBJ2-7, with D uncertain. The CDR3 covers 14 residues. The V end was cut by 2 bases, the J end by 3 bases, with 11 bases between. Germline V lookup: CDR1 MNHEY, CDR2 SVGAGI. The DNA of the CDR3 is TGTGCCAGCAGTTACGTGGCAGGAAGCTACGAGCAGTACTTC. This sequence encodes CASSYVAGSYEQYF.

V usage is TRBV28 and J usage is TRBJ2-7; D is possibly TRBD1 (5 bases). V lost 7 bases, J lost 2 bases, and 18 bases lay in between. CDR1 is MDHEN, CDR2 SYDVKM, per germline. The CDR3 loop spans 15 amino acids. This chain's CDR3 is CASIEAGNPTYEQYF. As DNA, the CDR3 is TGTGCCAGCATCGAGGCAGGGAATCCCACCTACGAGCAGTACTTC.

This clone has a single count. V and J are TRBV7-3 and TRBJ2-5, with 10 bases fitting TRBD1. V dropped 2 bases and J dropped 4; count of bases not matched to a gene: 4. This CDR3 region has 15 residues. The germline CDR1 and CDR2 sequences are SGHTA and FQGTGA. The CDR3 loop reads CASSLGTGVRETQYF. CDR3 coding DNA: TGTGCCAGCAGCTTAGGGACAGGGGTCCGAGAGACCCAGTACTTC.

The DNA of the CDR3 is TGTGCCATCAGGGAGGGGACAGGAGTAAGGGACGGCTACACCTTC. This encodes CAIREGTGVRDGYTF. J is TRBJ1-2 and V is TRBV10-3; TRBD1 matches at 8 bases. The CDR3 is 15 residues long. V was clipped by 6 bases and J by 8 bases; unmatched bases: 14. Per germline, CDR1 ENHRY and CDR2 SYGVKD.

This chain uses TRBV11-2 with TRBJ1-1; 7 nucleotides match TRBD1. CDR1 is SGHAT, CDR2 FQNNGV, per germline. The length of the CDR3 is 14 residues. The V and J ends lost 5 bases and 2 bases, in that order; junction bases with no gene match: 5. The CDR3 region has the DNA TGTGCCAGCAGCCTGGGGACAGCTAACACTGAAGCTTTCTTT. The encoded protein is CASSLGTANTEAFF. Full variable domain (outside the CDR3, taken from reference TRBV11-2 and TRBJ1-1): EAGVAQSPRYKIIEKRQSVAFWCNPISGHATLYWYQQILGQGPKLLIQFQNNGVVDDSQLPKDRFSAERLKGVDSTLKIQPAKLEDSAVYLCASSLGTANTEAFFGQGTRLTVV.

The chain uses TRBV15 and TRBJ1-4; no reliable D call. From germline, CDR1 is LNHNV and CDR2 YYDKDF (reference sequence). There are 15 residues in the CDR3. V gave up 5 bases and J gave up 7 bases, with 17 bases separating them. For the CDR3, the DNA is TGTGCCACCAGCTCCCTCGGAGGCGGTGGTGAAAAACTGTTTTTT. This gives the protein CATSSLGGGGEKLFF.

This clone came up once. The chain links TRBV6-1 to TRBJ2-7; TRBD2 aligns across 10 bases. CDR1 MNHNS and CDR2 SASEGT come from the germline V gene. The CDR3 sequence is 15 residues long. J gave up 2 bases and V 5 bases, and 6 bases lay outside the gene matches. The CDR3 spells CASSRTSGDTYEQYF. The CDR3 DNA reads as TGTGCCAGCAGTCGGACTAGCGGCGATACCTACGAGCAGTACTTC.

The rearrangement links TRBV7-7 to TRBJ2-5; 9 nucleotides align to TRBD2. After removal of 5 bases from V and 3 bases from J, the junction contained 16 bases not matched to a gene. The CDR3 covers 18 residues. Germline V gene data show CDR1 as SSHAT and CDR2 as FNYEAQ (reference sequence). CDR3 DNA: TGTGCCAGCAGCCTCGGGGGGAGCGGGGGGCAAGCTAAAGAGACCCAGTACTTC. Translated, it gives CASSLGGSGGQAKETQYF.

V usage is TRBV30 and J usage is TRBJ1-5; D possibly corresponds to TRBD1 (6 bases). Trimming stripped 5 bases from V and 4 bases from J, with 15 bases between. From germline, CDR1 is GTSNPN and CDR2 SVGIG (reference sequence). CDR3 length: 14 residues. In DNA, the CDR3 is TGTGCCTGGGCTACAGGGATGTTGAATCAGCCCCAGCATTTT. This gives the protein CAWATGMLNQPQHF.

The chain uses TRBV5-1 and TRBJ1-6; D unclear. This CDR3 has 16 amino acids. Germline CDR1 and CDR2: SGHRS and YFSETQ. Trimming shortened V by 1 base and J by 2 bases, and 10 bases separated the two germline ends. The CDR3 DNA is TGCGCCAGCAGCTTGAGGGCGGGAACCTATAATTCACCCCTCCACTTT. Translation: CASSLRAGTYNSPLHF.

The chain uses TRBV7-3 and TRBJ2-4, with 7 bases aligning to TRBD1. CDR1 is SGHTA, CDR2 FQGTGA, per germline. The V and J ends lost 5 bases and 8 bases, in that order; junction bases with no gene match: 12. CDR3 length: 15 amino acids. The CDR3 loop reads CASSPYANRGDIQYF. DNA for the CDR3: TGTGCCAGCAGCCCCTATGCTAACAGGGGAGACATTCAGTACTTC.

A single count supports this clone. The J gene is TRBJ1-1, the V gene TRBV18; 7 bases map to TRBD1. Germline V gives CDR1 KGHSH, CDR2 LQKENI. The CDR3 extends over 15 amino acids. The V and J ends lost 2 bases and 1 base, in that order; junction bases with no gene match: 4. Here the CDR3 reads CASSPAGTANTEAFF. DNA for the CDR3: TGTGCCAGCTCACCAGCCGGGACAGCGAACACTGAAGCTTTCTTT.

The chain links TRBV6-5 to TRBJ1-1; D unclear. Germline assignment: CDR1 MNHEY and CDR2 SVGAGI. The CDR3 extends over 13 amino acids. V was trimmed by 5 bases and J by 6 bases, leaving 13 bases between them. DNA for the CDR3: TGTGCCAGCAGTCCCTTCCGGGGTGCTGAAGCTTTCTTT. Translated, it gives CASSPFRGAEAFF.

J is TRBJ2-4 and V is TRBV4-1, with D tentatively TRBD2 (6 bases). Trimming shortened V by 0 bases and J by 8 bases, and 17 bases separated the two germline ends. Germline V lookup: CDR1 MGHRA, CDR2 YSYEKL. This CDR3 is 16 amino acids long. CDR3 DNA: TGCGCCAGCAGCCAAGATGGGGGGAAAATAGTTGACATTCAGTACTTC. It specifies CASSQDGGKIVDIQYF.

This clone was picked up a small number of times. This chain's CDR3 is CASSGGPRRNTGELFF. The CDR3 bases are TGTGCCAGCAGTGGGGGCCCCAGGAGGAACACCGGGGAGCTGTTTTTT. The chain links TRBV25-1 to TRBJ2-2; tentatively, D is TRBD1 (5 bases). This CDR3 region has 16 residues. CDR1 and CDR2 (germline): MGHDK, SYGVNS. Trimming removed 4 bases from V and 1 base from J, with 13 bases in between.

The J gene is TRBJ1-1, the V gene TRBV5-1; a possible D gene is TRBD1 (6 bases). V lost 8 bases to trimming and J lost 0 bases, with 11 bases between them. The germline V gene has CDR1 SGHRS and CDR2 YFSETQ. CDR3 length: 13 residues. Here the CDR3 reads CASFGQMNTEAFF. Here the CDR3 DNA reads TGCGCCAGTTTCGGACAGATGAACACTGAAGCTTTCTTT. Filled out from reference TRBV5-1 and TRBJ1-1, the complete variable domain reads KAGVTQTPRYLIKTRGQQVTLSCSPISGHRSVSWYQQTPGQGLQFLFEYFSETQRNKGNFPGRFSGRQFSNSRSEMNVSTLELGDSALYLCASFGQMNTEAFFGQGTRLTVV.